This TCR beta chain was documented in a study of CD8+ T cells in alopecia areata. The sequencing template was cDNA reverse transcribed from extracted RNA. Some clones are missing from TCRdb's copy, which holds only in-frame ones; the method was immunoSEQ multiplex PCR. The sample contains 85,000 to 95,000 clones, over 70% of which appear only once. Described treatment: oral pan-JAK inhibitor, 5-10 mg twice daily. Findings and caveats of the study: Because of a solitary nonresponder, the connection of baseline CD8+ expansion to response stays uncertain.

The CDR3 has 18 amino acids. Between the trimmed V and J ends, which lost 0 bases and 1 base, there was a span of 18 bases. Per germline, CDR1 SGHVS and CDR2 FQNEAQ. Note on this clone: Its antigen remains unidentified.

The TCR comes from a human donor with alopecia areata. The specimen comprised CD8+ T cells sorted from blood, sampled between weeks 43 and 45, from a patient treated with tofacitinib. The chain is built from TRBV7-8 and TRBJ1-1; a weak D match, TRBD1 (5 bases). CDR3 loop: CASSLARRGRATNTEAFF. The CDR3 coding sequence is TGTGCCAGCAGCTTAGCAAGGAGGGGCAGGGCTACGAACACTGAAGCTTTCTTT. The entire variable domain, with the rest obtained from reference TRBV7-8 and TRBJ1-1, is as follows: GAGVSQSPRYKVAKRGQDVALRCDPISGHVSLFWYQQALGQGPEFLTYFQNEAQLDKSGLPSDRFFAERPEGSVSTLKIQRTQQEDSAVYLCASSLARRGRATNTEAFFGQGTRLTVV.